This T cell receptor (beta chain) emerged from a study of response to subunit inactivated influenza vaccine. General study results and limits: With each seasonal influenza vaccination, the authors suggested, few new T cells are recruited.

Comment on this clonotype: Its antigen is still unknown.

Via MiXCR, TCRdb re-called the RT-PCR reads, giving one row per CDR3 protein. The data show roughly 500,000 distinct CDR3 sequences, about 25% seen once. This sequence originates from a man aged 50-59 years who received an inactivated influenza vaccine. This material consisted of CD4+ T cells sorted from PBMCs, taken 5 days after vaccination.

Written as DNA, the CDR3 is TGTGCCAGCTCAGCAGCGGGGGGCCCCCTCGAGCAGTACTTC. This encodes CASSAAGGPLEQYF. The V gene is TRBV18, the J gene TRBJ2-7, with TRBD2 matching over 9 bases. Germline-derived CDR1 and CDR2 are KGHSH and LQKENI. The CDR3 has 14 amino acids. The junction had 8 bases not matched to a gene; V was cut back by 5 bases and J by 6 bases.